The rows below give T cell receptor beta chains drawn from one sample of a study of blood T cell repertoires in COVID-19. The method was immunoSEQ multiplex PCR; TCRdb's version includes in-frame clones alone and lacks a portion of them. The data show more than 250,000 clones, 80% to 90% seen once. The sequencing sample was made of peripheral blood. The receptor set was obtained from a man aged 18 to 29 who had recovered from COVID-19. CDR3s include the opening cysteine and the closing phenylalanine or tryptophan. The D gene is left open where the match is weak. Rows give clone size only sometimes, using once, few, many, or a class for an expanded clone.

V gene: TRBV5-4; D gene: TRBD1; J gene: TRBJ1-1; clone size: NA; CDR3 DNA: TGTGCCAGCAGCTCGGGACAGGGGAGCAGCACTGAAGCTTTCTTT; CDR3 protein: CASSSGQGSSTEAFF
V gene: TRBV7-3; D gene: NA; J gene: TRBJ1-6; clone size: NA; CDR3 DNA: TGTGCCAGCAGCTTACCCCTGGTCTTGAGGGATTCACCCCTCCACTTT; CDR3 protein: CASSLPLVLRDSPLHF
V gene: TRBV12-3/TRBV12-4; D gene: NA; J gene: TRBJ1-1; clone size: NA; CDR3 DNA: TGTGCCAGCAGGCCTGACAGTATCACTGAAGCTTTCTTT; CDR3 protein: CASRPDSITEAFF
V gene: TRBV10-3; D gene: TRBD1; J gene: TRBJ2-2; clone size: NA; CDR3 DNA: TGTGCCATCGGCCGGGGACAGGGGTGGACCGGGGAGCTGTTTTTT; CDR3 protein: CAIGRGQGWTGELFF
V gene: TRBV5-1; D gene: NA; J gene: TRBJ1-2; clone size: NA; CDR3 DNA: TGCGCCAGCAGCCTTGGGGCCCTTTATGGCTACACCTTC; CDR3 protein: CASSLGALYGYTF
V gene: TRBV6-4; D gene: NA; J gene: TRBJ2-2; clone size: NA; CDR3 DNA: TGTGCCAGCAGTGATCAAGACTTATCACGCGGGGAGCTGTTTTTT; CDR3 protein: CASSDQDLSRGELFF
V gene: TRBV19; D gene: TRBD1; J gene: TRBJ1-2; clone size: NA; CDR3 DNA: TGTGCCAGTAGTATAGGCACAGGGGAAACGGCGCGGGTCCTCTATGGCTACACCTTC; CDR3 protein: CASSIGTGETARVLYGYTF
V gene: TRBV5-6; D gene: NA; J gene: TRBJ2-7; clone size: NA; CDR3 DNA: TGTGCCAGCAGCCGCCCCCTAGAGTACTATCCCGAGCAGTACTTC; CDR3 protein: CASSRPLEYYPEQYF
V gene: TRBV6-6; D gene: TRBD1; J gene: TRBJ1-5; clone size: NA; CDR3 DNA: TGTGCCAGCAGTTCCCCTGACAGGGGCAATCAGCCCCAGCATTTT; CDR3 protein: CASSSPDRGNQPQHF
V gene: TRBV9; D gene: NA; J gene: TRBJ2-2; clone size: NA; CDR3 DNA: TGTGCCAGCAGCGTCACCGGGATCAGTGACACCGGGGAGCTGTTTTTT; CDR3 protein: CASSVTGISDTGELFF
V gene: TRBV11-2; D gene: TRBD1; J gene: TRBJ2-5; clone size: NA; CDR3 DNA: TGTGCCAGCAGGAGACCGGGACAGCTCCAAGAGACCCAGTACTTC; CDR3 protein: CASRRPGQLQETQYF
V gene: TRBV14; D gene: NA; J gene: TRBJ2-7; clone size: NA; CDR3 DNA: TGTGCCAGCAGCCAAGGGGGCCCTTACTCCTACGAGCAGTACTTC; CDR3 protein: CASSQGGPYSYEQYF
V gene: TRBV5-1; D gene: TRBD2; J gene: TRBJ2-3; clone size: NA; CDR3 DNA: TGCGCCAGCAGCTTGGAAGCGGGAGTAGGTTTGGATACGCAGTATTTT; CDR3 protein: CASSLEAGVGLDTQYF
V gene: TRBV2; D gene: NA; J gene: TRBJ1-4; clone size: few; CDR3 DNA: TGTGCCAGCTTGAGACAGAGAGACGAAAAACTGTTTTTT; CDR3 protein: CASLRQRDEKLFF
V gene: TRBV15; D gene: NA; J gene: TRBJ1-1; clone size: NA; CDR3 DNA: TGTGCCACCAGCAGTTCAGGGCCCACTGAAGCTTTCTTT; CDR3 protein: CATSSSGPTEAFF
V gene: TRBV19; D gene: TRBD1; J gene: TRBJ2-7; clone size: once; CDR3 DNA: TGTGCCAGTAGTCCGGACAGGGGGCAAGTCTACGAGCAGTACTTC; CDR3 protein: CASSPDRGQVYEQYF
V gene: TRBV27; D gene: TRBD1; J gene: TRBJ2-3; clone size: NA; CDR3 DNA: TGTGCCAGCAGCCGGGACAGGGAGATAGATACGCAGTATTTT; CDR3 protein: CASSRDREIDTQYF
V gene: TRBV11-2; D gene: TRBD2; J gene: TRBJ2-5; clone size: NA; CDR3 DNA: TGTGCCAGCAGCTTAAAACTAGCGGGACAGGAGACCCAGTACTTC; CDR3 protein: CASSLKLAGQETQYF
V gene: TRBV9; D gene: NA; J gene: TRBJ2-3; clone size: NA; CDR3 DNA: TGTGCCAGCAGGGGGGCTAGCACAGATACGCAGTATTTT; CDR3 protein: CASRGASTDTQYF
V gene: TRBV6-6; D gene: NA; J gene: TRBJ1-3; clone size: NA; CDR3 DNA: TGTGCCAGCAGTTTACTGATTCTTGGAAACACCATATATTTT; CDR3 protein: CASSLLILGNTIYF
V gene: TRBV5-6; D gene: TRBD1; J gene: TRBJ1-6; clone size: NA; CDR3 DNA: TGTGCCAGCAGCCCGGACAGGGTAGGATCACCCCTCCACTTT; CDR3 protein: CASSPDRVGSPLHF
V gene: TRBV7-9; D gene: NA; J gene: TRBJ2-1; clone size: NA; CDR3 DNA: TGTGCCAGCAGCTTATCGGACACGGGAGCGGACAATGAGCAGTTCTTC; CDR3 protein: CASSLSDTGADNEQFF
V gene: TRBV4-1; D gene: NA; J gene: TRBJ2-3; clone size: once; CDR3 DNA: TGCGCCAGCAGCATGAGACACCCAGATACGCAGTATTTT; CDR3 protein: CASSMRHPDTQYF
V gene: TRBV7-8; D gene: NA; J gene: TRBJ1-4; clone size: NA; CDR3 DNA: TGTGCCAGCAGCCAGTCGGGGGAAAAACTGTTTTTT; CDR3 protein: CASSQSGEKLFF
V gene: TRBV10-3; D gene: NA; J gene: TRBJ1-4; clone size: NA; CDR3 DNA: TGTGCCATCAGTGAGGGACTCCCCTCAACTAATGAAAAACTGTTTTTT; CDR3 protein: CAISEGLPSTNEKLFF
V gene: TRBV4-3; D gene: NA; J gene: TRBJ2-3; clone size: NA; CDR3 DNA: TGCGCCAGCAGCCAAGCGCAGGGGAGCACAGATACGCAGTATTTT; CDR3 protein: CASSQAQGSTDTQYF
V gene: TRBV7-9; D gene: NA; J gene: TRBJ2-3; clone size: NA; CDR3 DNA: TGTGCCAGCAGCCGTCCAGATACGCAGTATTTT; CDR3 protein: CASSRPDTQYF
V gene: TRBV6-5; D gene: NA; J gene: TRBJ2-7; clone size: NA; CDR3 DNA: TGTGCCAGCAGTTACGACGGGTACGAGCAGTACTTC; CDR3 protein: CASSYDGYEQYF
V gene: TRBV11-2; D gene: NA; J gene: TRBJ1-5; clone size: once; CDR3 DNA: TGTGCCAGCAGCTTACAGGTTGGATACAATCAGCCCCAGCATTTT; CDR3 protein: CASSLQVGYNQPQHF
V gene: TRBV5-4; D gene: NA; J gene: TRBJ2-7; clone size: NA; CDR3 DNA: TGTGCCAGCTTTCGGGCAGGGGAATCCTACGAGCAGTACTTC; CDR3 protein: CASFRAGESYEQYF
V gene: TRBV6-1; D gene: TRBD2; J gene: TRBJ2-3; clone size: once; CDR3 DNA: TGTGCCAGCAGTGAAGCGCTTCTCCTAGCGGGAGATACGCAGTATTTT; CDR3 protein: CASSEALLLAGDTQYF
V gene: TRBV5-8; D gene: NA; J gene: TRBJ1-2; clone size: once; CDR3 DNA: TGTGCCAGCAGCCAGGGGTACTATGGCTACACCTTC; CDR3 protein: CASSQGYYGYTF
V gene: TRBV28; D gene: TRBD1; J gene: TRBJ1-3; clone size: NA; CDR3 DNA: TGTGCCAGCGCAACGGGACAGGGGACTGGAAACACCATATATTTT; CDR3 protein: CASATGQGTGNTIYF
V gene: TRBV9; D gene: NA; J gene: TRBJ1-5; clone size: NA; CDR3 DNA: TGTTCATCCCCGATCTTAGGGTCACAAATTTACAGGCAGCCCCAGCATTTT; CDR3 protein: CSSPILGSQIYRQPQHF
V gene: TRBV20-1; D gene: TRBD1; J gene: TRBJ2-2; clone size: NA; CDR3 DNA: TGCAGTGCTAGTGGGGACAGGGAGGCAGGGGAGCTGTTTTTT; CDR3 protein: CSASGDREAGELFF
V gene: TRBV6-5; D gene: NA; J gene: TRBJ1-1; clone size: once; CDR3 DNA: TGTGCCAGCAATCATGGACAGCGTACTGAAGCTTTCTTT; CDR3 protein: CASNHGQRTEAFF
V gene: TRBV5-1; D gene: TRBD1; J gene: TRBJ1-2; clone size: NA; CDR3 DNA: TGCGCCAGCAGCCCCGGGACAGGGGGCCACCCTAACTATGGCTACACCTTC; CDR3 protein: CASSPGTGGHPNYGYTF
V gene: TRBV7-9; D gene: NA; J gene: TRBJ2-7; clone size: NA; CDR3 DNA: TGTGCCAGCAGCTCACCGAACAGTCTTTACGAGCAGTACTTC; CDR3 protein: CASSSPNSLYEQYF
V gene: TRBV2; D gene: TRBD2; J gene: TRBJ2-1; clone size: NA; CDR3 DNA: TGTGCCAGCGAACTAGCGGAATGGTCCTACAATGAGCAGTTCTTC; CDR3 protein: CASELAEWSYNEQFF
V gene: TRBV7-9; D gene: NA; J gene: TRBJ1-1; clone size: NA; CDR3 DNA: TGTGCCAGCAGCTTATCGGCAGGGGATAATGAAGCTTTCTTT; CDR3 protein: CASSLSAGDNEAFF
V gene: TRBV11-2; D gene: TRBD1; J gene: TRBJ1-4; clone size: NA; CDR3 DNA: TGTGCCAGCAGCTCCCCAGGGGGATCTAATGAAAAACTGTTTTTT; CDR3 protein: CASSSPGGSNEKLFF
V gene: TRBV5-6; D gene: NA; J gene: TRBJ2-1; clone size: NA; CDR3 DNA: TGTGCCAGCAGCACCTGGACCAGGGACTACAATGAGCAGTTCTTC; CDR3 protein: CASSTWTRDYNEQFF
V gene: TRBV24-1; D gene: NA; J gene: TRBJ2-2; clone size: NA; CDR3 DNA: TGTGCCACCAGTGATTCGGTAAAACCCGGGGAGCTGTTTTTT; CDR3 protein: CATSDSVKPGELFF
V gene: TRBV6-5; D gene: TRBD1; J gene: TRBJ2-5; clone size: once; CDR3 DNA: TGTGCCAGCAGGGCGATGGGACAGGGGGAGACCCAGTACTTC; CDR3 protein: CASRAMGQGETQYF
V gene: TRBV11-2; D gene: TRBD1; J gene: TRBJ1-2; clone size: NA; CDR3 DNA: TGTGCCAGCAGCTCGCCCCGGACAGGGGGCGAATTCGTTGGCTACACCTTC; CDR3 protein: CASSSPRTGGEFVGYTF
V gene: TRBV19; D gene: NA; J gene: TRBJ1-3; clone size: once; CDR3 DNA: TGTGCCAGTAGTAGTAGAGTGGAGAGCTCTGGAAACACCATATATTTT; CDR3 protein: CASSSRVESSGNTIYF
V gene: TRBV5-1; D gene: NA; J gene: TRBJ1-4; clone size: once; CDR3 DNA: TGCGCCAGCAGCTTGGCTCCGAGGGCAACTAATGAAAAACTGTTTTTT; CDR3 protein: CASSLAPRATNEKLFF
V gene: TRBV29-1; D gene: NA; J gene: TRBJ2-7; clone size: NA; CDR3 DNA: TGCAGCGTTGAAGATCGCGAAAGATACGAGCAGTACTTC; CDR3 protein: CSVEDRERYEQYF
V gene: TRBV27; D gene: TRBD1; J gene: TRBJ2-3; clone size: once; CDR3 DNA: TGTGCCAGCAGTCCCCCGGACAGGACGGGTACGCAGTATTTT; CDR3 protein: CASSPPDRTGTQYF
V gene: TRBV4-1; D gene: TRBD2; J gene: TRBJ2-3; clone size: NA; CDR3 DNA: TGCGCCAGCAGCCAAGGCGGGGGGGCACGCGGGAGGCCCACAGATACGCAGTATTTT; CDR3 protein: CASSQGGGARGRPTDTQYF
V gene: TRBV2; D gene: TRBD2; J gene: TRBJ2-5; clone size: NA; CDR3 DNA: TGTGCCAGCAGTGAAGAGGGACTGGGGGGGGAGACCCAGTACTTC; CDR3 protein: CASSEEGLGGETQYF